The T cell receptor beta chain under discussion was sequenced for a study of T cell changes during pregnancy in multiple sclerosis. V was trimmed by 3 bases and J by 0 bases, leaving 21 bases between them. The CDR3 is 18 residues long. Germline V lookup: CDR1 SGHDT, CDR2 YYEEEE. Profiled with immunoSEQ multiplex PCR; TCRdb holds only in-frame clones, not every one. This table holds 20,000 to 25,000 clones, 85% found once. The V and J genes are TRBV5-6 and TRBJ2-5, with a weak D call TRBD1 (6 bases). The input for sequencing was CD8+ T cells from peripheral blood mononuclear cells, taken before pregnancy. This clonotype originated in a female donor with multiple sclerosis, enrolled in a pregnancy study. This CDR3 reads CASSSGTQGYLYQETQYF. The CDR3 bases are TGTGCCAGCAGCTCCGGGACACAGGGATACTTATACCAAGAGACCCAGTACTTC.